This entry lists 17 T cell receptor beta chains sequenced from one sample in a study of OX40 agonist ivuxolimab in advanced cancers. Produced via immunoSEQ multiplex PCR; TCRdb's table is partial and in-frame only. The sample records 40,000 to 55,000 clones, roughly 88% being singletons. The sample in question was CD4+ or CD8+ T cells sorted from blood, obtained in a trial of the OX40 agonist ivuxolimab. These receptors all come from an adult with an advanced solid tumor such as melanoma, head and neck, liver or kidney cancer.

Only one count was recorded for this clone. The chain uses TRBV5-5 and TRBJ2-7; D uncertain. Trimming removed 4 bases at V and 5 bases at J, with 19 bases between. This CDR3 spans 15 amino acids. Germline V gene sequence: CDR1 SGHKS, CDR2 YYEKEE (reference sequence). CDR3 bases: TGTGCCAGCAGCCTCGGAGAGGCCACCTACCACGAGCAGTACTTC. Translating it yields CASSLGEATYHEQYF.

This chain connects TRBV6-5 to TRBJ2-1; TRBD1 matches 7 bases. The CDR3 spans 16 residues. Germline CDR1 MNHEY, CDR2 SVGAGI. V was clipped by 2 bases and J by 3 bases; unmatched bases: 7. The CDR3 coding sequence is TGTGCCAGCAGTTACGTCCGACAGGGATACTACAATGAGCAGTTCTTC. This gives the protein CASSYVRQGYYNEQFF.

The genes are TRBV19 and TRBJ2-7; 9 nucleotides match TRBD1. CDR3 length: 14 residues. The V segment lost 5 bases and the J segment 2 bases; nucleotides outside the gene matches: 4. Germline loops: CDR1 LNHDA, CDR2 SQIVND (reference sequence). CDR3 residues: CASSGTGLTYEQYF. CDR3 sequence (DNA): TGTGCCAGTAGTGGGACAGGGTTGACCTACGAGCAGTACTTC.

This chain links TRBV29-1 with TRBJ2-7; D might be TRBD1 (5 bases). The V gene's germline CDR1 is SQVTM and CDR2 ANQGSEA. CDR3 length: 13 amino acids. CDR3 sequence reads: CRVILTDTYEQYF. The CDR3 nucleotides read TGCAGAGTAATCTTGACAGACACCTACGAGCAGTACTTC.

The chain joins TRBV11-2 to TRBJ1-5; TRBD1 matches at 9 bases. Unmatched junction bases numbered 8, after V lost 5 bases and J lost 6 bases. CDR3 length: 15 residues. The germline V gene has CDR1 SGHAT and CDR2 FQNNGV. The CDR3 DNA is TGTGCCAGCAGCCCTGGCACAGGGGGCCTTCAGCCCCAGCATTTT. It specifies CASSPGTGGLQPQHF.

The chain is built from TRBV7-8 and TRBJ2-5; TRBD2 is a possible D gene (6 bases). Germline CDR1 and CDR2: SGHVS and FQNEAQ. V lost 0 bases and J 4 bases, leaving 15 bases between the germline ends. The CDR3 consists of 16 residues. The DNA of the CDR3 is TGTGCCAGCAGCTTAGCGTACACTAGCTCCCGAGAGACCCAGTACTTC. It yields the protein CASSLAYTSSRETQYF.

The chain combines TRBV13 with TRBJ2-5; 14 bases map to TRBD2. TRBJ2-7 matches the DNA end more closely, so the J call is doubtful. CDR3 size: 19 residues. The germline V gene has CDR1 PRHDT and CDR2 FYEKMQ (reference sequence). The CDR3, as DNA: TGTGCCAGCAGCTTAGTTGGCGGTGCGGGACTAGCGGGAGTCTACGAGCAGTACTTC. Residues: CASSLVGGAGLAGVYEQYF.

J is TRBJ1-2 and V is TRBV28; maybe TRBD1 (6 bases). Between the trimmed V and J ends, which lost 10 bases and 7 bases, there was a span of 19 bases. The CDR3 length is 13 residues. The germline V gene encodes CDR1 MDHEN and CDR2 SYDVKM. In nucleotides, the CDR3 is TGTGCCACCACTCTGGGGGGGGCAGGTGGCTACACCTTC. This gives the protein CATTLGGAGGYTF.

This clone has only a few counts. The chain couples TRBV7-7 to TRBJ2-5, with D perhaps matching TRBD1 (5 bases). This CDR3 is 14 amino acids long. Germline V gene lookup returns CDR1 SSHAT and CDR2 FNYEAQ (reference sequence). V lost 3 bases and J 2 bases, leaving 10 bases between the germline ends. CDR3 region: CASSLGPSQETQYF. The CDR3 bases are TGTGCCAGCAGCTTGGGGCCATCACAAGAGACCCAGTACTTC.

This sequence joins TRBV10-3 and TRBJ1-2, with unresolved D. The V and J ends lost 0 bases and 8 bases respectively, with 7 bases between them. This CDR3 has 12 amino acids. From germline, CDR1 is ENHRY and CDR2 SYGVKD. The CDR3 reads CAISESPGGYTF. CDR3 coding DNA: TGTGCCATCAGTGAGTCCCCCGGCGGCTACACCTTC.

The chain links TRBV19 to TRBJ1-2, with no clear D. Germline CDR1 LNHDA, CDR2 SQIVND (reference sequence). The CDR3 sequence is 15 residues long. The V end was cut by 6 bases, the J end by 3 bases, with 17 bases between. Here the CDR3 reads CASSSPRGGHYGYTF. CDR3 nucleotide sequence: TGTGCCAGTAGCTCCCCCCGTGGAGGTCACTATGGCTACACCTTC. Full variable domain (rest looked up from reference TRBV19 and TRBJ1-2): DGGITQSPKYLFRKEGQNVTLSCEQNLNHDAMYWYRQDPGQGLRLIYYSQIVNDFQKGDIAEGYSVSREKKESFPLTVTSAQKNPTAFYLCASSSPRGGHYGYTFGSGTRLTVV.

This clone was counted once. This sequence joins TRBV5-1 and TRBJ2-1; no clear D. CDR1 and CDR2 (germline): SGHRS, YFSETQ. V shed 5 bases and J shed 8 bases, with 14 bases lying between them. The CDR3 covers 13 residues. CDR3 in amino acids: CASSLLLLDEQFF. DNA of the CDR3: TGCGCCAGCAGTCTATTGTTACTCGATGAGCAGTTCTTC.

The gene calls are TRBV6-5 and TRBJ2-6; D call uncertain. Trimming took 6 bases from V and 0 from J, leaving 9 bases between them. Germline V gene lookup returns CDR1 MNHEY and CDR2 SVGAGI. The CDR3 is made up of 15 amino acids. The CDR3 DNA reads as TGTGCCAGCAGCAAACAAAGCTCTGGGGCCAACGTCCTGACTTTC. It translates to CASSKQSSGANVLTF.

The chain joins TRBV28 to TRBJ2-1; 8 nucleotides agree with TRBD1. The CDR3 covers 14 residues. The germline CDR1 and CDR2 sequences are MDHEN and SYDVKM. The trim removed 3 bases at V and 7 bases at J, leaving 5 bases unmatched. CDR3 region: CASSFQGAVNEQFF. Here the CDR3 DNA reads TGTGCCAGCAGTTTTCAGGGGGCGGTGAATGAGCAGTTCTTC.

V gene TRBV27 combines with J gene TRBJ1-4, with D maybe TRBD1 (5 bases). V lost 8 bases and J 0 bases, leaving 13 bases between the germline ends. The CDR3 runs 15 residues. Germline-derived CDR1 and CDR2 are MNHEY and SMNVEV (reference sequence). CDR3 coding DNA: TGTGCCAGCTCGGACACAACTGCAACTAATGAAAAACTGTTTTTT. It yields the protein CASSDTTATNEKLFF.

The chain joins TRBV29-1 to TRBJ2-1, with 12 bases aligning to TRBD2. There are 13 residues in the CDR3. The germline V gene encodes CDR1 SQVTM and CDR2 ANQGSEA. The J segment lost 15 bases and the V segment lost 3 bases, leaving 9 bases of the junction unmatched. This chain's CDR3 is CSVDSSGGANRFF. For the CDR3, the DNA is TGCAGCGTTGATTCTAGCGGGGGGGCCAATAGGTTCTTC.

In DNA, the CDR3 is TGTGCCAGCAGCACAACCGCGGGGCCAGGGGGGATTACGCAGTATTTT. Protein: CASSTTAGPGGITQYF. This sequence joins TRBV7-3 and TRBJ2-3, with D maybe TRBD1 (7 bases). V was cut by 5 bases and J by 8 bases, with 23 bases left in between. CDR1 and CDR2 from the germline V gene are SGHTA and FQGTGA. The length of the CDR3 is 16 residues. Complete variable domain (other parts from reference TRBV7-3 and TRBJ2-3): GAGVSQTPSNKVTEKGKYVELRCDPISGHTALYWYRQSLGQGPEFLIYFQGTGAADDSGLPNDRFFAVRPEGSVSTLKIQRTERGDSAVYLCASSTTAGPGGITQYFGPGTRLTVL.